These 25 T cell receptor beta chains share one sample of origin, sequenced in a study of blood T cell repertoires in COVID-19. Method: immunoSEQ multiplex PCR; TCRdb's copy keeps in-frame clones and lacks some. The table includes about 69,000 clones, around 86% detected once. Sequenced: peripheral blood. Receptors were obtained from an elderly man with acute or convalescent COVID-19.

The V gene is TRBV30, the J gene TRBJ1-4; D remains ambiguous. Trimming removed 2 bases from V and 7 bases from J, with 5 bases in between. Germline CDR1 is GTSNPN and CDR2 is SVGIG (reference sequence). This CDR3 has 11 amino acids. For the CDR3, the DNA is TGTGCCTGGAGTATCCGTGAAAAACTGTTTTTT. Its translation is CAWSIREKLFF.

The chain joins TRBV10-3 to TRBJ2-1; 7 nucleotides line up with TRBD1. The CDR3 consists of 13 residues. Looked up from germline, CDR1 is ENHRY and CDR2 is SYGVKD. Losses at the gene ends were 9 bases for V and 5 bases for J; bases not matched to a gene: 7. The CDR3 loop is CAIGTEGNNEQFF. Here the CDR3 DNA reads TGTGCCATTGGGACAGAGGGAAACAATGAGCAGTTCTTC.

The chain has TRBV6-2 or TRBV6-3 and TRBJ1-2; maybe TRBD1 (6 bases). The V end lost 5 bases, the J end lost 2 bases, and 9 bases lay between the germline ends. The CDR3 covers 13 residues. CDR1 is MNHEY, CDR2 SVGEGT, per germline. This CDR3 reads CASSRGTNYGYTF. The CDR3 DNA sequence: TGTGCCAGCAGTCGTGGGACAAACTATGGCTACACCTTC.

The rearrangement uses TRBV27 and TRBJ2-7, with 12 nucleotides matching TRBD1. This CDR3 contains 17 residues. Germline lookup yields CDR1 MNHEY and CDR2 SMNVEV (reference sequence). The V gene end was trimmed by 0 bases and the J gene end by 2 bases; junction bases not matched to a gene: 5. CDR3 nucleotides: TGTGCCAGCAGTTTATCGGCCGGGGACAGGGGGCCCTACGAGCAGTACTTC. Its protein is CASSLSAGDRGPYEQYF.

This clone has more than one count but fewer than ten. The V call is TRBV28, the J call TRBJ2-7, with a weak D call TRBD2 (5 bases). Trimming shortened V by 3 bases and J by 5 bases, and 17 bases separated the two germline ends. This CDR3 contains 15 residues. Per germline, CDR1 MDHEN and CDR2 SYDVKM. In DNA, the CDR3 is TGTGCCAGCAGTTTGAACGGCCGTGGAGGAAACGAGCAGTACTTC. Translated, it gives CASSLNGRGGNEQYF. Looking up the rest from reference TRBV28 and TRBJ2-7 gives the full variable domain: DVKVTQSSRYLVKRTGEKVFLECVQDMDHENMFWYRQDPGLGLRLIYFSYDVKMKEKGDIPEGYSVSREKKERFSLILESASTNQTSMYLCASSLNGRGGNEQYFGPGTRLTVT.

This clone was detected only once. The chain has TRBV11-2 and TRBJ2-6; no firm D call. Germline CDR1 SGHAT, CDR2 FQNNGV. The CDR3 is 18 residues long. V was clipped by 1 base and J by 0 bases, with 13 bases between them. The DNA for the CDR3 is TGTGCCAGCAGCTTAGTACTCGCGGCGAGCTCTGGGGCCAACGTCCTGACTTTC. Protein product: CASSLVLAASSGANVLTF. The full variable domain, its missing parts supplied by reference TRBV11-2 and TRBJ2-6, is EAGVAQSPRYKIIEKRQSVAFWCNPISGHATLYWYQQILGQGPKLLIQFQNNGVVDDSQLPKDRFSAERLKGVDSTLKIQPAKLEDSAVYLCASSLVLAASSGANVLTFGAGSRLTVL.

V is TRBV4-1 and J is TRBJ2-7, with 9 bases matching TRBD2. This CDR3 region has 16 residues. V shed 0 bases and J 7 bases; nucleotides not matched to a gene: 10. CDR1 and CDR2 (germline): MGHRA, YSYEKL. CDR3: CASSQDTASGIGEQYF. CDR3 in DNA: TGCGCCAGCAGCCAAGATACCGCTAGCGGGATAGGTGAGCAGTACTTC.

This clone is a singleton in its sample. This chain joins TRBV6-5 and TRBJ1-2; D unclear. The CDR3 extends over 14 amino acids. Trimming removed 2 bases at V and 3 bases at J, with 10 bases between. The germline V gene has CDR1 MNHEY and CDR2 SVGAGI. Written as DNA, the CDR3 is TGTGCCAGCAGTTACAGTCGGGTGGACTATGGCTACACCTTC. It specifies CASSYSRVDYGYTF.

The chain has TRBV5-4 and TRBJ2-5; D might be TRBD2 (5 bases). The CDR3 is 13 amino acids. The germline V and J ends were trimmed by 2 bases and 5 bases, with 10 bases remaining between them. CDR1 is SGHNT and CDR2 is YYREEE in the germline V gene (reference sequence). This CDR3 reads CASSFPRGETQYF. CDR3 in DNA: TGTGCCAGCAGCTTTCCCCGCGGGGAGACCCAGTACTTC.

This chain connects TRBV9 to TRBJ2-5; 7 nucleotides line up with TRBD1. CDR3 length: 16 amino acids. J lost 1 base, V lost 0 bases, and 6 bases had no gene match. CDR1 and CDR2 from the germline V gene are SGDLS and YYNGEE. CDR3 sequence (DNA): TGTGCCAGCAGCGTAGCTATAGGGGGCGTCCAAGAGACCCAGTACTTC. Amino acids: CASSVAIGGVQETQYF.

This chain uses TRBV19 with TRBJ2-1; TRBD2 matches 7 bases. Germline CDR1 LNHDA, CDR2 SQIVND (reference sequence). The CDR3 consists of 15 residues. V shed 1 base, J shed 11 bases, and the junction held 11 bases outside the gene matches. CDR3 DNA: TGTGCCAGTAGTATAGGGCCTAGCGGTGCTCAGAAGCAGTTCTTC. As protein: CASSIGPSGAQKQFF. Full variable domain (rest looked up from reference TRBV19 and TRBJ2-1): DGGITQSPKYLFRKEGQNVTLSCEQNLNHDAMYWYRQDPGQGLRLIYYSQIVNDFQKGDIAEGYSVSREKKESFPLTVTSAQKNPTAFYLCASSIGPSGAQKQFFGPGTRLTVL.

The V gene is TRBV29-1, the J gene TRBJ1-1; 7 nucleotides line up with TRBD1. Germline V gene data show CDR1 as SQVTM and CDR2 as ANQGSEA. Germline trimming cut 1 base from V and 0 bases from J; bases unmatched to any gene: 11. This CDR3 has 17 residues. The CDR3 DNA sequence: TGCAGCGTTGAAGTAGAGTCGACAGGGAATTTGAACACTGAAGCTTTCTTT. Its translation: CSVEVESTGNLNTEAFF.

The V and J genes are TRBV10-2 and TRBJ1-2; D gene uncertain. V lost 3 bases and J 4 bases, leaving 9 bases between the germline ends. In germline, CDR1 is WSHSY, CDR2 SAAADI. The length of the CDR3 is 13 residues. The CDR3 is CASSDGGSYGYTF. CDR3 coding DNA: TGCGCCAGCAGTGATGGCGGCAGCTATGGCTACACCTTC.

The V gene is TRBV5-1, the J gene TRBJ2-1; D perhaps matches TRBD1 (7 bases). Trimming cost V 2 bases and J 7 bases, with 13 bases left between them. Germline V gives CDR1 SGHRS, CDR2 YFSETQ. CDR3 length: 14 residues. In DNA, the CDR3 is TGCGCCAGCAGCTTTGCCAGGGGGGAGAATGAGCAGTTCTTC. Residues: CASSFARGENEQFF.

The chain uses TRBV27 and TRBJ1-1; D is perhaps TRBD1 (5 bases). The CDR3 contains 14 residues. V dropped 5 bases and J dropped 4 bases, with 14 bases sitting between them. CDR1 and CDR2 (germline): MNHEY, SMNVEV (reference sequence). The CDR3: CASSTNPGFTEAFF. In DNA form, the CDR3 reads TGTGCCAGCAGTACAAACCCAGGGTTCACTGAAGCTTTCTTT.

The DNA for the CDR3 is TGTGCCAGCAGCTTAGCGGGGGACAGCTCCTACGAGCAGTACTTC. It encodes CASSLAGDSSYEQYF. The V call is TRBV7-9, the J call TRBJ2-7; 7 bases are shared with TRBD1. CDR1 SEHNR and CDR2 FQNEAQ come from the germline V gene (reference sequence). Unmatched junction bases numbered 2, after V lost 0 bases and J lost 0 bases. The CDR3 has 15 residues.

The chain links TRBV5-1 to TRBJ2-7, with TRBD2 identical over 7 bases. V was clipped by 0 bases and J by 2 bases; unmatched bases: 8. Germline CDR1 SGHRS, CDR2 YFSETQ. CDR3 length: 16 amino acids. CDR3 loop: CASSLEAAGRAYEQYF. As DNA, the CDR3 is TGCGCCAGCAGCTTGGAGGCGGCGGGGAGGGCCTACGAGCAGTACTTC.

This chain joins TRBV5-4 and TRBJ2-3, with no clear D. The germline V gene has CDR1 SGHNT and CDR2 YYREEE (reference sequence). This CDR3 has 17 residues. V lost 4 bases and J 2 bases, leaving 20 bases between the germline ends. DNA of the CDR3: TGTGCCAGCAGCGTCGGGTCTTCCCGGTCCCCCACAGATACGCAGTATTTT. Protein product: CASSVGSSRSPTDTQYF.

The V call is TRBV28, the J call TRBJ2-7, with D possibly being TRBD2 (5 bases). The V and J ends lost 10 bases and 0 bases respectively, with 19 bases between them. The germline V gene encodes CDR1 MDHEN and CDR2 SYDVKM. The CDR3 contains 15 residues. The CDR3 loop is CATHLPGSHSYEQYF. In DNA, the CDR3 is TGTGCCACCCACCTCCCGGGGAGTCACTCCTACGAGCAGTACTTC.

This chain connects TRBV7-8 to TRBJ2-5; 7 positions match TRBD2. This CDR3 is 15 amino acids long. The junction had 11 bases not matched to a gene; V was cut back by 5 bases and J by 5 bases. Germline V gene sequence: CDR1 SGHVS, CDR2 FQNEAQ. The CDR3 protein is CASSTRLASAETQYF. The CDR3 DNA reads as TGTGCCAGCAGCACAAGACTAGCATCGGCTGAGACCCAGTACTTC.

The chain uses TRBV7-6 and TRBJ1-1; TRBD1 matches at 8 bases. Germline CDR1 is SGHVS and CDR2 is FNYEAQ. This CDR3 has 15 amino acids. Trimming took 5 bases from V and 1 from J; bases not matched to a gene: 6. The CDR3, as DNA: TGTGCCAGCAGCCCCGGGACAGGCTCGAACACTGAAGCTTTCTTT. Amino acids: CASSPGTGSNTEAFF. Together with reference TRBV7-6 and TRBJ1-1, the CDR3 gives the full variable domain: GAGVSQSPRYKVTKRGQDVALRCDPISGHVSLYWYRQALGQGPEFLTYFNYEAQQDKSGLPNDRFSAERPEGSISTLTIQRTEQRDSAMYRCASSPGTGSNTEAFFGQGTRLTVV.

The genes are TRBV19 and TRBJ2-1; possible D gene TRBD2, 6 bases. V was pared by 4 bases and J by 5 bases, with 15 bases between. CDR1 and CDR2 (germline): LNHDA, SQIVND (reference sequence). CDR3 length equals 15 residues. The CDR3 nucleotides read TGTGCCAGTAGTAGTGGGGGATCGGGAGACAATGAGCAGTTCTTC. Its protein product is CASSSGGSGDNEQFF.

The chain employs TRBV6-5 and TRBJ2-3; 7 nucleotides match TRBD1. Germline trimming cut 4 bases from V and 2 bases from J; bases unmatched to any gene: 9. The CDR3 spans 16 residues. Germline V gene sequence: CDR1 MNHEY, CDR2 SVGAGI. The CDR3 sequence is CASSSNPGQNTDTQYF. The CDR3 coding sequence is TGTGCCAGCAGTTCAAATCCGGGACAGAACACAGATACGCAGTATTTT.

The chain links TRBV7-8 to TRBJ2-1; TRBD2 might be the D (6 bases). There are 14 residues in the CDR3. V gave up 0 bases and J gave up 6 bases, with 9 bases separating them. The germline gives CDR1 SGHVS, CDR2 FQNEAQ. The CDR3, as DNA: TGTGCCAGCAGCTTAGCGGGAGGTTTCAATGAGCAGTTCTTC. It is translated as CASSLAGGFNEQFF.

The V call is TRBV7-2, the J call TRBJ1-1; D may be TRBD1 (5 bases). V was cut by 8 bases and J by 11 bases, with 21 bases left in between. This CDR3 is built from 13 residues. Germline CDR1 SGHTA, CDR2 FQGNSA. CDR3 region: CASLKSYRSSAFF. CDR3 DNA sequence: TGTGCCAGCTTAAAATCTTACAGGTCCTCTGCTTTCTTT.